These T cell receptor beta chains were read from a single sample in a study of vaccination and CD4 T cells after COVID-19. TCRdb fed the PCR reads into MiXCR, producing one record per CDR3 protein. The sample holds approximately 20,000 distinct CDR3 sequences, approximately 60% seen once. These receptors' antigens are unknown. The sequenced sample consisted of CD4+ T cells from blood, cultured in vitro. These receptors were obtained from a human donor who had recovered from COVID-19. The CDR3 runs from the conserved cysteine through the conserved F or W. A D gene is named only where the DNA matches it firmly. Only part of the rows carry a size: once, few, many, or a class if the clone is expanded.

V	D	size	J	DNA	CDR3
TRBV10-2	TRBD1	few	TRBJ1-5	TGCGCCAGCAGTGAATCGACCGGGACAGGGGGTCGTCAGCCCCAGCATTTT	CASSESTGTGGRQPQHF
TRBV6-5	NA	NA	TRBJ1-5	TGTGCCAGCAGTTACGATCGGGAACAGCCCCAGCATTTT	CASSYDREQPQHF
TRBV6-1	NA	NA	TRBJ1-1	TGTGCCAGCAGTGATTTATCCACAGGGAGGTCGGCTGAAGCTTTCTTT	CASSDLSTGRSAEAFF
TRBV16	NA	NA	TRBJ1-5	TGTGCCAGCAGCCAATTTGCTTCGGGGTCAGGGAATCAGCCCCAGCATTTT	CASSQFASGSGNQPQHF
TRBV24-1	NA	NA	TRBJ1-5	TGTGCCACCAGTCTCGATTCTAATCAGCCCCAGCATTTT	CATSLDSNQPQHF
TRBV20-1	NA	NA	TRBJ2-5	TGCAGTGCTAGAGAACTAAGGGCAGCGGAAGAGACCCAGTACTTC	CSARELRAAEETQYF
TRBV5-1	TRBD2	NA	TRBJ2-7	TGCGCCAGCAGCTTGCCGCTAGCGGGAGAGGGGGAGCAGTACTTC	CASSLPLAGEGEQYF
TRBV6-1	NA	few	TRBJ1-5	TGTGCCAGCAGTGAAGTGGCGGGGGGCAATCAGCCCCAGCATTTT	CASSEVAGGNQPQHF
TRBV11-2	TRBD2	NA	TRBJ2-3	TGTGCCAGCAGCTCCGGGACTAGCGAGAGCACAGATACGCAGTATTTT	CASSSGTSESTDTQYF
TRBV20-1	TRBD1	few	TRBJ1-3	TGCAGTGGGACAGGGGACTCTGGAAACACCATATATTTT	CSGTGDSGNTIYF
TRBV6-5	TRBD2	NA	TRBJ2-2	TGTGCCAGCAGTTTACTAGCGGCCACCGGGGAGCTGTTTTTT	CASSLLAATGELFF
TRBV7-2	TRBD2	NA	TRBJ2-7	TGTGCCAGCAGCCCTGGGACTAGCGGGCCGAGCTACGAGCAGTACTTC	CASSPGTSGPSYEQYF
TRBV6-5	TRBD1	NA	TRBJ2-1	TGTGCCAGCAGTTCCCCGGGACAGGGGTACAATGAGCAGTTCTTC	CASSSPGQGYNEQFF
TRBV2	TRBD2	NA	TRBJ2-1	TGTGCCAGCAGTCCGACTAGCGGGGCCTACAATGAGCAGTTCTTC	CASSPTSGAYNEQFF
TRBV7-2	NA	NA	TRBJ1-5	TGTGCCAGCAGCGGCGAGGCCGGGAAGCCCCAGCATTTT	CASSGEAGKPQHF
TRBV6-1	NA	few	TRBJ1-2	TGTGCCAGCAGTAGCAGCCCCTGGACGGGCTATGGCTACACCTTC	CASSSSPWTGYGYTF
TRBV11-2	TRBD2	NA	TRBJ2-2	TGTGCCAGCAGCTTAGTTGCGGGAGGGTATACCGGGGAGCTGTTTTTT	CASSLVAGGYTGELFF
TRBV19	NA	NA	TRBJ1-1	TGTGCCAGTAGTATAGATCGGGGTGGGGCGAACACTGAAGCTTTCTTT	CASSIDRGGANTEAFF
TRBV15	NA	NA	TRBJ2-3	TGTGCCACCAGCAACTGGGACAGCACAGATACGCAGTATTTT	CATSNWDSTDTQYF
TRBV11-3	NA	NA	TRBJ2-5	TGTGCCAGCAGCTTAGGACGGACGAACCAAGAGACCCAGTACTTC	CASSLGRTNQETQYF
TRBV6-1	NA	NA	TRBJ1-5	TGTGCCAGCAGTGAGAGGCCTTGGGGCAATCAGCCCCAGCATTTT	CASSERPWGNQPQHF
TRBV7-2	NA	NA	TRBJ1-2	TGTGCCAGTACGAATCCCCGGGGACGGGGAAACTATGGCTACACCTTC	CASTNPRGRGNYGYTF
TRBV7-2	NA	NA	TRBJ1-1	NA	CASTNQTSMYLCASSLGSIEAFF
TRBV7-9	NA	NA	TRBJ2-2	TGTGCCAGCAGGCCCGGGGAGCTGTTTTTT	CASRPGELFF
TRBV24-1	NA	NA	TRBJ1-5	TGTGCCACCAGTGATCCTGGACAAAACAATCAGCCCCAGCATTTT	CATSDPGQNNQPQHF
TRBV6-2/TRBV6-3	TRBD2	NA	TRBJ2-1	TGTGCCAGCAGTTACTTCCTAGCGGGATTGAACAATGAGCAGTTCTTC	CASSYFLAGLNNEQFF
TRBV7-2	TRBD1	NA	TRBJ2-4	TGTGCCAGCAGCCCCCTGGGATACAGGGGGATCCAAAACATTCAGTACTTC	CASSPLGYRGIQNIQYF
TRBV4-3	NA	NA	TRBJ1-5	TGCGCCAGCAGCCAAGACGTGCAAGGGTATCAGCCCCAGCATTTT	CASSQDVQGYQPQHF
TRBV7-2	NA	NA	TRBJ2-4	TGTGCCAGCAGCTTAAGGGCTGGGGCCGACAAAAACATTCAGTACTTC	CASSLRAGADKNIQYF
TRBV6-5	TRBD1	NA	TRBJ1-6	TGTGCCAGCAGTTCGGACAGGGGAAATTCACCCCTCCACTTT	CASSSDRGNSPLHF
TRBV29-1	TRBD1	NA	TRBJ2-1	TGCAGCGTTGAAGGGGGATCCCGGGACAGGGTTGTCAATGAGCAGTTCTTC	CSVEGGSRDRVVNEQFF
TRBV10-3	TRBD2	NA	TRBJ2-2	TGTGCCATCAGTGATGGGACTACCAACACCGGGGAGCTGTTTTTT	CAISDGTTNTGELFF
TRBV20-1	NA	NA	TRBJ2-7	TGCAGTGCTAATGGGCGGGCTACCTACGAGCAGTACTTC	CSANGRATYEQYF
TRBV14	TRBD1	NA	TRBJ2-7	TGTGCCAGCAGCCAAGATCTCGGGACAGGCCCTCTCGAGCAGTACTTC	CASSQDLGTGPLEQYF
TRBV2	TRBD1	NA	TRBJ2-1	TGTGCCAGCAGTGCGAGACAGGGGGCGAGGAATGAGCAGTTCTTC	CASSARQGARNEQFF
TRBV10-3	TRBD2	few	TRBJ2-3	TGTGCCATCAGTGACCAGAGGGGCGGGAGGGGCACAGATACGCAGTATTTT	CAISDQRGGRGTDTQYF
TRBV10-3	NA	NA	TRBJ2-3	TGTGCCATCACCCCACACCCCGTAACAGATACGCAGTATTTT	CAITPHPVTDTQYF
TRBV20-1	NA	NA	TRBJ1-1	TGCAGTGCTAGAGACCCCGGGACGGGGAACACTGAAGCTTTCTTT	CSARDPGTGNTEAFF
TRBV6-1	NA	NA	TRBJ2-7	TGTGCCAGCCCCCCGTACCCCGAAGGCGAGCAGTACTTC	CASPPYPEGEQYF
TRBV2	NA	NA	TRBJ2-7	TGTGCCAGCAGTCGGGGCCCCTACGAGCAGTACTTC	CASSRGPYEQYF
TRBV19	NA	once	TRBJ2-3	TGTGCCAGTAGTAAGGGTTGGACAGATACGCAGTATTTT	CASSKGWTDTQYF
TRBV11-1	NA	NA	TRBJ2-7	TGTGCCAGCAGCTTGCGGGGGCGCTACGAGCAGTACTTC	CASSLRGRYEQYF
TRBV19	NA	NA	TRBJ2-1	TGTGCCAGTAGCCCGCCGCCGAGCTCCTACAATGAGCAGTTCTTC	CASSPPPSSYNEQFF
TRBV7-6	NA	NA	TRBJ2-5	TGTGCCAGCAGCTTAAGGTCTCAGGGCGCACAGGGTAAAGGAGAGACCCAGTACTTC	CASSLRSQGAQGKGETQYF